This passage covers 22 T cell receptor beta chains from one sample sequenced in a study of identical twins. TCRdb analysed the 5' RACE reads with MiXCR anew, one entry per CDR3 protein. The table lists roughly 480,000 distinct CDR3 sequences, around 24% of them singletons. The sample was also reused in another study, on T cells expressing NK-cell markers.

Specimen: CD4+ T cells sorted from blood. Receptors were obtained from a woman between 18 and 29 years old in good health.

The gene calls are TRBV3-1 and TRBJ1-1, with D possibly being TRBD1 (6 bases). CDR1 and CDR2 from the germline V gene are LGHDT and YNNKEL (reference sequence). The CDR3 has 18 amino acids. V dropped 4 bases and J dropped 3 bases, with 24 bases sitting between them. CDR3 DNA: TGTGCCAGCAGCCTCTACCGGAGTCAGGGGAGATCGTACACTGAAGCTTTCTTT. Translation: CASSLYRSQGRSYTEAFF.

The genes are TRBV7-2 and TRBJ2-5; 11 bases map to TRBD1. Germline CDR1 SGHTA, CDR2 FQGNSA. The CDR3 sequence is 16 residues long. With 1 base clipped from V and 4 bases from J, the junction kept 5 bases outside the gene matches. This CDR3 reads CASSLVGTGGRETQYF. In DNA, the CDR3 is TGTGCCAGCAGCTTAGTGGGGACAGGGGGTCGAGAGACCCAGTACTTC. Full variable domain (rest looked up from reference TRBV7-2 and TRBJ2-5): GAGVSQSPSNKVTEKGKDVELRCDPISGHTALYWYRQSLGQGLEFLIYFQGNSAPDKSGLPSDRFSAERTGGSVSTLTIQRTQQEDSAVYLCASSLVGTGGRETQYFGPGTRLLVL.

This clonotype has a single count. The chain combines TRBV6-1 with TRBJ2-1; 10 bases fit TRBD2. CDR3 size: 16 residues. The germline CDR1 and CDR2 sequences are MNHNS and SASEGT. The J segment lost 8 bases and the V segment lost 5 bases, leaving 12 bases of the junction unmatched. The CDR3 nucleotides are TGTGCCAGCAGTCCCTACCTAGCGGGAGCTTATCATGAGCAGTTCTTC. Translating it yields CASSPYLAGAYHEQFF.

The V gene is TRBV7-9, the J gene TRBJ2-6, with 7 bases that match TRBD1. The CDR3 covers 17 residues. The J segment lost 0 bases and the V segment lost 9 bases, leaving 11 bases of the junction unmatched. Germline lookup yields CDR1 SEHNR and CDR2 FQNEAQ (reference sequence). The CDR3 DNA is TGTGCCAGAAGTAGGGGACAGCCACACTCTGGGGCCAACGTCCTGACTTTC. This codes for CARSRGQPHSGANVLTF.

This chain connects TRBV20-1 to TRBJ2-3; 7 bases agree with TRBD2. Germline V CDR1 and CDR2: DFQATT, SNEGSKA (reference sequence). The CDR3 contains 14 residues. Trimming removed 3 bases from V and 2 bases from J; junction bases left unmatched: 5. CDR3 sequence reads: CSASPSGNTDTQYF. In DNA, the CDR3 is TGCAGTGCTAGCCCTAGCGGAAACACAGATACGCAGTATTTT.

There are a few counts of this clonotype. The rearrangement joins TRBV6-1 to TRBJ2-5, with 8 bases identical to TRBD1. This CDR3 has 16 residues. Unmatched junction bases numbered 13, after V lost 6 bases and J lost 4 bases. Germline V gene sequence: CDR1 MNHNS, CDR2 SASEGT. The CDR3 DNA reads TGTGCCAGCAGGCGGCGGACAGGGAGTGTGCCAGAGACCCAGTACTTC. Its protein product is CASRRRTGSVPETQYF.

In its sample, this clonotype was seen a few times. The chain is built from TRBV5-1 and TRBJ2-3; possible D gene TRBD2, 6 bases. This CDR3 has 16 residues. CDR1 is SGHRS and CDR2 is YFSETQ in the germline V gene. Trimming left V 4 bases short and J 3 bases short, with 18 bases between. CDR3 in DNA: TGCGCCAGCAGCACGCCTCAAACTAGCTCGACAGATACGCAGTATTTT. Its translation is CASSTPQTSSTDTQYF.

The rearrangement uses TRBV20-1 and TRBJ2-7; 7 bases are shared with TRBD2. With V trimmed by 0 bases and J by 2 bases, 10 bases remained unmatched. Per germline, CDR1 DFQATT and CDR2 SNEGSKA (reference sequence). The CDR3 runs to 16 residues. The CDR3 coding sequence is TGCAGTGCTAGAGATCCGAGTGCTAGCGGAACCTACGAGCAGTACTTC. It is translated as CSARDPSASGTYEQYF.

This clonotype showed up just a few times. Sequence at one end of the junction differs from germline and may be a read error. The chain has TRBV7-9 and TRBJ2-1; D is perhaps TRBD2 (6 bases). Per the germline V gene, CDR1 is SEHNR and CDR2 is FQNEAQ (reference sequence). The CDR3 is made up of 15 amino acids. Here the CDR3 DNA reads TGCGCCAGCAGCTCCGCGGGAATCCTGTACAATGAGCAGTTCTTC. As protein: CASSSAGILYNEQFF. The full variable domain, its missing parts supplied by reference TRBV7-9 and TRBJ2-1, is DTGVSQNPRHKITKRGQNVTFRCDPISEHNRLYWYRQTLGQGPEFLTYFQNEAQLEKSRLLSDRFSAERPKGSFSTLEIQRTEQGDSAMYLCASSSAGILYNEQFFGPGTRLTVL.

The chain uses TRBV5-1 and TRBJ2-7, with D perhaps TRBD1 or TRBD2 (5 bases each). V lost 1 base to trimming and J lost 0 bases, with 11 bases between them. Germline values: CDR1 SGHRS, CDR2 YFSETQ. CDR3 size: 15 residues. As DNA, the CDR3 is TGCGCCAGCAGCTTGTCGGCAGGGAGCTCCTACGAGCAGTACTTC. This encodes CASSLSAGSSYEQYF. Drawing the rest from reference TRBV5-1 and TRBJ2-7, the complete variable domain is KAGVTQTPRYLIKTRGQQVTLSCSPISGHRSVSWYQQTPGQGLQFLFEYFSETQRNKGNFPGRFSGRQFSNSRSEMNVSTLELGDSALYLCASSLSAGSSYEQYFGPGTRLTVT.

This clonotype was observed a few times. CDR3 loop: CASSVRDTDTQYF. The CDR3 DNA sequence: TGTGCCAGCAGCGTGCGGGACACAGATACGCAGTATTTT. The chain recombines TRBV9 with TRBJ2-3; TRBD2 is a possible D gene (6 bases). The CDR3 loop spans 13 amino acids. Germline lookup yields CDR1 SGDLS and CDR2 YYNGEE. V lost 2 bases and J lost 2, with 6 bases in between.

The chain employs TRBV20-1 and TRBJ2-1; D gene unclear. The CDR3 is 13 residues long. Trimming stripped 1 base from V and 7 bases from J, with 11 bases between. Germline CDR1 reads DFQATT; CDR2 reads SNEGSKA (reference sequence). The CDR3 loop is CSARGRAPNEQFF. The DNA of the CDR3 is TGCAGTGCTAGAGGGCGTGCGCCTAATGAGCAGTTCTTC.

This clonotype has just a few counts. The gene calls are TRBV5-6 and TRBJ1-1; D is unclear. Germline CDR1 and CDR2: SGHDT and YYEEEE. V was trimmed by 4 bases and J by 1 base, leaving 11 bases between them. CDR3 size: 14 residues. DNA of the CDR3: TGTGCCAGCAGCCGTAAGCAGAGGAACACTGAAGCTTTCTTT. This translates into CASSRKQRNTEAFF.

In its sample, this clonotype was seen a few times. The rearrangement links TRBV9 to TRBJ1-4, with a weak D call TRBD1 (6 bases). CDR1 is SGDLS and CDR2 is YYNGEE in the germline V gene. The CDR3 runs to 15 residues. Trimming took 0 bases from V and 7 from J, leaving 13 bases between them. The CDR3 DNA follows: TGTGCCAGCAGCGTAGCTTCGGGGGGCAGTGAAAAACTGTTTTTT. Its translation: CASSVASGGSEKLFF.

As concerns this clonotype: One end of the junction varies from germline; a read error may be responsible. The CDR3 DNA is TGCAGTGCAAGAGACAGGGCGAATGAAGCTTTCTTT. It specifies CSARDRANEAFF. V is TRBV20-1 and J is TRBJ1-1; 7 bases align to TRBD1. The germline V gene encodes CDR1 DFQATT and CDR2 SNEGSKA (reference sequence). CDR3 size: 12 residues.

The V call is TRBV4-3, the J call TRBJ2-3, with D unclear. Trimming took off 0 bases at V and 2 bases at J, with 9 bases between the two ends. This CDR3 is built from 15 residues. The V gene's germline CDR1 is LGHNA and CDR2 YSLEER. The CDR3 loop is CASSQDLVNTDTQYF. The CDR3 bases are TGCGCCAGCAGCCAAGATCTCGTGAACACAGATACGCAGTATTTT.

This clonotype showed up just a few times. The chain couples TRBV12-3 or TRBV12-4 to TRBJ1-3; D call uncertain. V lost 2 bases and J lost 5, with 13 bases in between. The CDR3 is made up of 15 amino acids. The CDR3 protein is CASSLFGPYRNTIYF. CDR3 nucleotides: TGTGCCAGCAGTTTATTCGGACCATATCGAAACACCATATATTTT.

This clonotype was detected only a few times. The V and J genes are TRBV25-1 and TRBJ2-3; 10 nucleotides line up with TRBD1. Unmatched junction bases numbered 15, after V lost 9 bases and J lost 0 bases. CDR1 is MGHDK, CDR2 SYGVNS, per germline. This CDR3 spans 18 amino acids. The CDR3 DNA reads as TGTGCCAGTAGTTCCCGGGACAGGGGTTTGTCTAGCACAGATACGCAGTATTTT. As protein: CASSSRDRGLSSTDTQYF. Filled out from reference TRBV25-1 and TRBJ2-3, the complete variable domain reads EADIYQTPRYLVIGTGKKITLECSQTMGHDKMYWYQQDPGMELHLIHYSYGVNSTEKGDLSSESTVSRIRTEHFPLTLESARPSHTSQYLCASSSRDRGLSSTDTQYFGPGTRLTVL.

The chain is built from TRBV27 and TRBJ2-5, with 7 bases fitting TRBD1. Germline lookup yields CDR1 MNHEY and CDR2 SMNVEV (reference sequence). J lost 6 bases, V lost 1 base, and 2 bases had no gene match. The CDR3 is 13 amino acids. Here the CDR3 reads CASSLWGQKTQYF. Written as DNA, the CDR3 is TGTGCCAGCAGTTTATGGGGACAGAAGACCCAGTACTTC.

The CDR3 nucleotides are TGTGCCAGCAGCGGACAGCCTAGAAAAGCTTTCTTT. It is translated as CASSGQPRKAFF. The chain is built from TRBV6-5 and TRBJ1-1, with D perhaps TRBD1 (6 bases). The CDR3 runs 12 residues. Germline CDR1 and CDR2: MNHEY and SVGAGI. The V end lost 6 bases, the J end lost 9 bases, and 14 bases lay between the germline ends.

This clonotype was recorded a few times. The rearrangement links TRBV5-1 to TRBJ1-3, with D perhaps TRBD1 (6 bases). Trimming stripped 4 bases from V and 9 bases from J, with 17 bases between. CDR1 and CDR2 (germline): SGHRS, YFSETQ. This CDR3 region has 14 residues. CDR3 residues: CASSTVPGQSTIYF. CDR3 in DNA: TGCGCCAGCAGCACCGTCCCGGGACAATCCACCATATATTTT.

This rearrangement joins TRBV7-2 to TRBJ1-1, with D tentatively TRBD1 (5 bases). The CDR3 sequence is 15 residues long. CDR1 and CDR2 (germline): SGHTA, FQGNSA. V lost 2 bases to trimming and J lost 4 bases, with 14 bases between them. CDR3 coding DNA: TGTGCCAGCAGCTTACAACCGGGGGGAATCACTGAAGCTTTCTTT. Its translation is CASSLQPGGITEAFF.